This is a list of T cell receptor beta chains from one sample in a study of Ad26.COV2.S vaccination and SARS-CoV-2 variants. Using immunoSEQ multiplex PCR, the repertoire was profiled, and TCRdb retains in-frame clones only, with some absent. The sample shows roughly 390,000 clones, 75% to 90% of them seen only once. The sample in question was peripheral blood, obtained in a trial of Ad26.COV2.S vaccine versus placebo. The source is a person between 18 and 65 years old who received the Ad26.COV2.S COVID-19 vaccine or a placebo. Both conserved end residues are part of each CDR3. D genes are given only for firm matches. Some rows have no size entry. The others give once, few or many, or a class for an expanded clone.

v_gene	abundance	d_gene	j_gene	CDR3aa	CDR3nt
TRBV7-2	NA	NA	TRBJ2-5	CASSLVGPPVGTQYF	TGTGCCAGCAGCTTAGTGGGCCCCCCCGTCGGGACCCAGTACTTC
TRBV10-3	NA	NA	TRBJ2-3	CAIRDTDTQYF	TGTGCCATCAGGGACACAGATACGCAGTATTTT
TRBV19	once	TRBD1	TRBJ2-3	CASRNRGTEFSTDTQYF	TGTGCCAGTAGGAACCGTGGGACAGAATTCAGCACAGATACGCAGTATTTT
TRBV3-1/TRBV3-2	NA	NA	TRBJ1-2	CASSPQGDGYTF	TGTGCCAGCAGCCCACAGGGTGATGGCTACACCTTC
TRBV10-2	NA	NA	TRBJ1-2	CASSESGHHGYTF	TGCGCCAGCAGTGAGTCGGGTCATCACGGCTACACCTTC
TRBV5-4	NA	NA	TRBJ2-1	CASSLDPLSSYNEQFF	TGTGCCAGCAGCTTGGACCCCCTGAGCTCCTACAATGAGCAGTTCTTC
TRBV4-1	NA	TRBD1	TRBJ2-7	CASSQGPFRQGIHYEQYF	TGCGCCAGCAGCCAAGGCCCCTTCAGACAGGGGATACACTACGAGCAGTACTTC
TRBV18	NA	NA	TRBJ1-5	CASSPGRTNQPQHF	TGTGCCAGCTCCCCGGGACGGACCAATCAGCCCCAGCATTTT
TRBV11-2	NA	NA	TRBJ1-1	CASSLDSGEDTEAFF	TGTGCCAGCAGCTTAGATTCTGGTGAGGACACTGAAGCTTTCTTT
TRBV11-2	once	NA	TRBJ1-6	CASSFDGNNSPLHF	TGTGCCAGCAGCTTCGACGGTAATAATTCACCCCTCCACTTT
TRBV5-1	NA	NA	TRBJ2-1	CASSLVGAYNEQFF	TGCGCCAGCAGCTTGGTCGGGGCCTACAATGAGCAGTTCTTC
TRBV18	NA	TRBD1	TRBJ2-1	CASSPGQGEGSYNEQFF	TGTGCCAGCTCACCGGGCCAGGGGGAAGGCTCCTACAATGAGCAGTTCTTC
TRBV13	NA	NA	TRBJ1-4	CASSLGLGKLFF	TGTGCCAGCAGCTTAGGCCTTGGAAAACTGTTTTTT
TRBV11-2	NA	NA	TRBJ2-7	CASSFSGAGYEQYF	TGTGCCAGCAGCTTTTCAGGGGCGGGCTACGAGCAGTACTTC
TRBV27	NA	NA	TRBJ2-1	CASSFAGPRYGEQFF	TGTGCCAGCAGTTTCGCGGGGCCCCGATACGGTGAGCAGTTCTTC